There are a few counts of the clone carrying this T cell receptor (beta chain). Its target is unknown. This entry comes from a study of T cells in Graves' hyperthyroidism and ophthalmopathy. General observations from the study: Ophthalmopathy and stable hyperthyroidism were told apart by a 13 V-J model.

There were TCR beta CDR3 regions amplified from RNA transcripts. First-round RT-PCR with HTBI primers amplified the TCR CDR3 region. One entry per CDR3 protein, called by TCRdb with MiXCR from the multiplex PCR reads. The repertoire holds approximately 300,000 distinct CDR3 sequences, with approximately 18% as singletons. The study included ophthalmopathy patients with Clinical Activity Score at least 3, NOSPECS grade at least 4 and duration under 3 months. Exclusion followed for patients with uncontrolled infection, other autoimmune disease, pregnancy or lactation. The sample taken for sequencing was blood. The sequence was collected from a man aged 50-59 years with Graves' ophthalmopathy.

CDR3 in DNA: TGCAGTGCTAGTTTCTCAGGACTAGCGGGAGCCGGGGCCAACGTCCTGACTTTC. It specifies CSASFSGLAGAGANVLTF. J is TRBJ2-6 and V is TRBV20-1, with TRBD2 matching 13 bases. The CDR3 covers 18 residues. The V gene end was trimmed by 3 bases and the J gene end by 4 bases; junction bases not matched to a gene: 9. Germline values: CDR1 DFQATT, CDR2 SNEGSKA (reference sequence).